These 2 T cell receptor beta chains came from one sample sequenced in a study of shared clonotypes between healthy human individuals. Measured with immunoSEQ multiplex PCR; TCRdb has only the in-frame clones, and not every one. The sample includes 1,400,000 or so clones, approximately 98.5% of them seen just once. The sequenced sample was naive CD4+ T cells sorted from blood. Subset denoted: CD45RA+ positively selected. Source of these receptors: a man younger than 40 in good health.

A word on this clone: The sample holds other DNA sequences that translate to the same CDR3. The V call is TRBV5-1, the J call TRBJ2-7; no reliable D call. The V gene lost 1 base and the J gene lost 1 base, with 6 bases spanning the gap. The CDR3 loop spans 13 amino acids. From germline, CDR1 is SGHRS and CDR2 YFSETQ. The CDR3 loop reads CASSLPNSYEQYF. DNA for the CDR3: TGCGCCAGCAGCTTGCCCAATTCCTACGAGCAGTACTTC.

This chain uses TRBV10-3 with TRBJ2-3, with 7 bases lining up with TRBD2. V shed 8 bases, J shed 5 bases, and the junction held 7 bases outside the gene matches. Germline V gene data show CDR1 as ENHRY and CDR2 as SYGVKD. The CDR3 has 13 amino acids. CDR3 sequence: CAIGASGGDTQYF. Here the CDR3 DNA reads TGTGCCATCGGGGCTAGCGGAGGAGATACGCAGTATTTT.